The 5 T cell receptor beta chains presented below share a single source sample, sequenced in a study of blood T cell repertoires in COVID-19. The protocol was immunoSEQ multiplex PCR, while the TCRdb copy is restricted to in-frame clones and leaves out a portion. The repertoire holds around 300,000 clones, with 70% to 90% as singletons. What was sequenced was peripheral blood. The origin of the receptors is a woman aged 45-65 years with active or convalescent COVID-19.

DNA of the CDR3: TGTGCCAGCAGCCAGCTGCCGGACACCTACGAGCAGTACTTC. Its translation: CASSQLPDTYEQYF. The rearrangement joins TRBV3-1 (or the pseudogene TRBV3-2) to TRBJ2-7; tentative D call: TRBD1 (5 bases). Trimming removed 3 bases from V and 2 bases from J, with 11 bases in between. The CDR3 runs to 14 residues. CDR1 and CDR2 (germline): LGHDT, YNNKEL (reference sequence).

Notes on this clone: The same CDR3 also results from other DNA sequences found in this sample. This chain connects TRBV28 to TRBJ1-2, with TRBD1 matching over 8 bases. V trimming: 4 bases; J trimming: 4 bases; junction bases outside the gene matches: 5. The germline V gene encodes CDR1 MDHEN and CDR2 SYDVKM. This CDR3 has 14 residues. CDR3 sequence: CASSSGQGSYGYTF. The CDR3 DNA reads as TGTGCCAGCAGTTCAGGACAGGGAAGCTATGGCTACACCTTC.

As DNA, the CDR3 is TGTGCCAGCAGCACGCAACAGGGGCCGAACTATGGCTACACCTTC. Protein: CASSTQQGPNYGYTF. V and J are TRBV6-5 and TRBJ1-2, with 7 bases that match TRBD1. Germline V gene lookup returns CDR1 MNHEY and CDR2 SVGAGI. The CDR3 has 15 residues. Losses at the gene ends were 6 bases for V and 2 bases for J; bases not matched to a gene: 9.

The rearrangement uses TRBV2 and TRBJ2-1, with 9 bases that match TRBD1. Unmatched junction bases numbered 12, after V lost 6 bases and J lost 9 bases. Germline V gene lookup returns CDR1 SNHLY and CDR2 FYNNEI. The CDR3 is made up of 15 amino acids. The CDR3 DNA sequence: TGTGCCAGCAGAGATACCGGGACAGGGTGGGGTGAGCAGTTCTTC. This encodes CASRDTGTGWGEQFF.

The V gene is TRBV7-2, the J gene TRBJ1-2; D remains ambiguous. Trimming took off 5 bases at V and 8 bases at J, with 9 bases between the two ends. The CDR3 spans 11 residues. The germline V gene encodes CDR1 SGHTA and CDR2 FQGNSA. The CDR3 DNA reads as TGTGCCAGCAGCCCCTTCGGGGGCTACACCTTC. Its translation: CASSPFGGYTF.